Listed below are T cell receptor beta chains from one sample, sequenced in a study of T cell repertoires in cytomegalovirus infection. TCRdb ran MiXCR on the reads and lists one entry per CDR3 protein. The repertoire includes approximately 74,000 distinct CDR3 sequences, 35% to 50% of them detected once, and over 90% sits in the top ten. The antigens of these receptors remain unknown. The starting material was CD8+ T cells from cultured PBMCs, obtained from culture after CMV antigen stimulation. The receptors come from a human donor in good health (CMV status not recorded). Some clones in this sample may be carry-over from other donors' samples. Both conserved end residues are part of each CDR3. The D gene is left open where the match is weak. Where a row states a size, it is once, few, many or the class of an expanded clone; other rows omit it.

>-|TRBV6-5|-
CASSYFGSSGANVLTF
>few|TRBV28|TRBD1
CASSAGPGQGNTEAFF
>-|TRBV4-2|-
CASSQDVLSSYNEQFF
>-|TRBV7-2|TRBD1
CASSAQGQGVSKNIQYF
>-|TRBV7-8|TRBD2
CASSQTAGTSYEQYF
>-|TRBV11-3|TRBD1
CASSLAGTGVREQYF
>-|TRBV27|-
CASSPGLGLNQPQHF
>-|TRBV7-9|-
CASSAQGTYTAFF
>many|TRBV5-6|-
CASSFGSQLAKNIQYF
>once|TRBV12-3/TRBV12-4|TRBD2
CASSFSSGGARGSEQYF
>few|TRBV27|-
CASNCGGVLGYTF
>-|TRBV29-1|TRBD2
CSVYGRGEMEETQYF
>-|TRBV14|TRBD2
CASSQGGGAYNEQFF
>-|TRBV7-6|-
CASSPPDSNTEAFF
>once|TRBV27|TRBD2
CASSRGGPPMGANVLTF
>-|TRBV7-8|-
CASSRWGENEQFF
>few|TRBV28|-
CASSLVRGHYGYTF
>few|TRBV2|-
CASSTGDQPQHF
>many|TRBV7-2|-
CASSPTGMDGYTF
>few|TRBV25-1|-
CASSWGGGTDTQYF
>few|TRBV19|-
CASRRGREQYF
>-|TRBV5-6|-
CASSSLDAKNIQYF
>few|TRBV7-2|-
CASSPPGGRNTEAFF
>few|TRBV11-3|-
CASSLYEGGTYNEQFF
>few|TRBV20-1|TRBD1
CSADRADTQYF
>once|TRBV7-9|TRBD2
CASSLAQKGGAYEQYF
>-|TRBV6-1|-
CASTIAFEQYF
>few|TRBV29-1|-
CSVGGDNEQFF
>-|TRBV7-2|TRBD1
CASSPGTAPYEQYF
>-|TRBV11-2|-
CASSLGTYEQYF
>-|TRBV9|TRBD2
CASSVGGNGGAGETQYF
>-|TRBV4-1|TRBD1
CASSQDPQGGNQPQHF
>many|TRBV13|-
CASSSYQGGPYNEQFF
>few|TRBV6-2/TRBV6-3|TRBD1
CASSYDRDSSNQPQHF
>many|TRBV7-3|TRBD2
CASSLYRREVGPGELFF
>-|TRBV5-6|TRBD1
CASSKRTGAGATEAFF
>-|TRBV29-1|-
CSVERPDSYEQYF
>-|TRBV6-5|-
CASSSGANYGYTF
>-|TRBV9|-
CASSSDIIRGEQYF
>few|TRBV15|-
CATSRDGQGVTEAFF
>many|TRBV7-2|TRBD2
CASSLLAGSGPDTQYF
>-|TRBV5-8|-
CASSFVQDGRSPLHF
>-|TRBV6-2/TRBV6-3|TRBD1
CASSYSGRTGETWSYGYTF